Sequencing of this T cell receptor (beta chain) was carried out in a study of T cell responses to AZD1222 COVID-19 vaccine. Study-wide context: Both about-4-week and about-12-week second-dose recipients were combined. Findings and limits, study-wide: Clonal diversity was possibly underestimated; the donors were predominantly white British and more often female.

On this clone itself: Its antigen is currently unknown.

This CDR3 is 16 amino acids long. Germline loops: CDR1 KGHSH, CDR2 LQKENI. V was cut by 3 bases and J by 0 bases, with 12 bases left in between. Some clones are missing from TCRdb's copy, which holds only in-frame ones; the method was immunoSEQ multiplex PCR. The table lists about 120,000 clones, 85% to 90% of them singletons. Sample: peripheral blood, taken on day 0 of AZD1222 vaccination. The chain joins TRBV18 to TRBJ1-5; possible D gene TRBD1, 6 bases. The TCR sequence derives from an adult in good health. CDR3 bases: TGTGCCAGCTCACCGCGGGACACTCATAGCAATCAGCCCCAGCATTTT. It encodes CASSPRDTHSNQPQHF. Using reference TRBV18 and TRBJ1-5 for the parts outside the CDR3, the full variable domain is NAGVMQNPRHLVRRRGQEARLRCSPMKGHSHVYWYRQLPEEGLKFMVYLQKENIIDESGMPKERFSAEFPKEGPSILRIQQVVRGDSAAYFCASSPRDTHSNQPQHFGDGTRLSIL.